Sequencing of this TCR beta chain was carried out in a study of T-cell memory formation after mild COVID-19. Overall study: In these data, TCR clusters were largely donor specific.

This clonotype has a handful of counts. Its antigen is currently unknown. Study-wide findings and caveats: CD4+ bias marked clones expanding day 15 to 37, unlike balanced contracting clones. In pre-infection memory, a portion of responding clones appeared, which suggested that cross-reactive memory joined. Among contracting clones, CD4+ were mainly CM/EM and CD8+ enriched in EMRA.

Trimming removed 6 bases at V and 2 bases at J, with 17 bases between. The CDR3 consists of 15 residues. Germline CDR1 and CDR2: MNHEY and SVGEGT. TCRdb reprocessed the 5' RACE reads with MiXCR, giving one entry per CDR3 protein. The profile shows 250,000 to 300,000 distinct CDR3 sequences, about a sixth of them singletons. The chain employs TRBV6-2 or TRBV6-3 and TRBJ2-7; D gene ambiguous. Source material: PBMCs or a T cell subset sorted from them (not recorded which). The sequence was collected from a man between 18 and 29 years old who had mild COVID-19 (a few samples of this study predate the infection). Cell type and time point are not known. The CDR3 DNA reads TGTGCCAGCAGCCCTTCACGAGTCCCTGCCTACGAGCAGTACTTC. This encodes CASSPSRVPAYEQYF.